One sample yielded the 10 T cell receptor beta chains listed below, sequenced in a study of shared clonotypes between healthy human individuals. The method was immunoSEQ multiplex PCR; TCRdb's version includes in-frame clones alone and lacks a portion of them. The sample includes about 2,500,000 clones, around nine tenths seen only once; the top ten take roughly 0.13%. Sequencing was carried out using naive CD4+ T cells sorted from blood. Stated subset: CD45RA+ positively selected. The receptor source for this set is a man aged 18 to 30 in good health.

The chain has TRBV5-1 and TRBJ2-5, with a weak D call TRBD1 (5 bases). V lost 4 bases to trimming and J lost 7 bases, with 14 bases between them. Germline assignment: CDR1 SGHRS and CDR2 YFSETQ. This CDR3 contains 13 residues. The chain's CDR3 is CASSPQGFATQYF. CDR3 nucleotides: TGCGCCAGCAGCCCGCAGGGTTTTGCGACCCAGTACTTC.

The rearrangement uses TRBV28 and TRBJ2-7, with D possibly matching TRBD1 (6 bases). CDR1 is MDHEN, CDR2 SYDVKM, per germline. V was pared by 3 bases and J by 2 bases, with 14 bases between. The CDR3 is 15 amino acids. CDR3 sequence: CASSFILDRTYEQYF. The CDR3, as DNA: TGTGCCAGCAGTTTTATATTAGACAGGACCTACGAGCAGTACTTC.

CDR3 nucleotide sequence: TGCAGTGCTACCCCCCTAAATGAGCAGTTCTTC. This translates into CSATPLNEQFF. The chain employs TRBV20-1 and TRBJ2-1; the D is unclear. CDR3 length equals 11 residues. V lost 4 bases and J 7 bases, leaving 8 bases between the germline ends. From germline, CDR1 is DFQATT and CDR2 SNEGSKA (reference sequence).

The J gene is TRBJ1-3, the V gene TRBV4-3; the D gene is possibly TRBD1 (5 bases). The CDR3 is 16 amino acids. Per the germline V gene, CDR1 is LGHNA and CDR2 is YSLEER. V was cut by 2 bases and J by 4 bases, with 15 bases left in between. CDR3 sequence (DNA): TGCGCCAGCAGCCAATATCACCAGGGAACGGGAAACACCATATATTTT. The encoded protein is CASSQYHQGTGNTIYF.

This clone was counted a single time. The chain carries TRBV6-1 and TRBJ2-1, with D uncertain. Deletions cut 3 bases from V and 7 bases from J, with 13 bases between. The CDR3 loop spans 14 amino acids. Germline V gene data show CDR1 as MNHNS and CDR2 as SASEGT. The CDR3 DNA is TGTGCCAGCAGTGAGCCTTTACTGGAAAATGAGCAGTTCTTC. It encodes CASSEPLLENEQFF.

This clone was picked up a small number of times. The chain is built from TRBV7-2 and TRBJ2-5; the D gene is possibly TRBD2 (6 bases). The V gene's germline CDR1 is SGHTA and CDR2 FQGNSA. Trimming took 3 bases from V and 5 from J, leaving 10 bases between them. The CDR3 has 13 amino acids. The CDR3 nucleotides read TGTGCCAGCAGCTTCGGGGCGGGGGAGACCCAGTACTTC. Translating gives CASSFGAGETQYF. Based on the CDR3 plus reference TRBV7-2 and TRBJ2-5, the full variable domain is GAGVSQSPSNKVTEKGKDVELRCDPISGHTALYWYRQSLGQGLEFLIYFQGNSAPDKSGLPSDRFSAERTGGSVSTLTIQRTQQEDSAVYLCASSFGAGETQYFGPGTRLLVL.

The gene calls are TRBV30 and TRBJ2-7; TRBD2 might be the D (6 bases). This CDR3 comprises 14 residues. V lost 4 bases and J lost 2, with 15 bases in between. Germline-derived CDR1 and CDR2 are GTSNPN and SVGIG (reference sequence). CDR3 region: CAWTPGLLTYEQYF. CDR3 DNA: TGTGCCTGGACCCCGGGACTGTTGACCTACGAGCAGTACTTC.

For this clone: The same CDR3 arises from other DNA sequences in this sample as well. This chain links TRBV19 with TRBJ2-5, with D tentatively TRBD1 (5 bases). Trimming shortened V by 1 base and J by 1 base, and 7 bases separated the two germline ends. The germline V gene encodes CDR1 LNHDA and CDR2 SQIVND (reference sequence). There are 14 residues in the CDR3. The CDR3 protein is CASSIGGAQETQYF. The CDR3 DNA is TGTGCCAGTAGTATAGGTGGGGCCCAAGAGACCCAGTACTTC. Supplemented by reference TRBV19 and TRBJ2-5, the full variable domain reads DGGITQSPKYLFRKEGQNVTLSCEQNLNHDAMYWYRQDPGQGLRLIYYSQIVNDFQKGDIAEGYSVSREKKESFPLTVTSAQKNPTAFYLCASSIGGAQETQYFGPGTRLLVL.

V gene TRBV11-2 combines with J gene TRBJ2-7, with D uncertain. The CDR3 runs 12 residues. The V end was cut by 5 bases, the J end by 5 bases, with 10 bases between. Per the germline V gene, CDR1 is SGHAT and CDR2 is FQNNGV. The CDR3 loop is CASSPWEDEQYF. CDR3 bases: TGTGCCAGCAGCCCCTGGGAAGACGAGCAGTACTTC.

The chain is built from TRBV30 and TRBJ2-3; 12 bases match TRBD2. Trimming removed 5 bases from V and 4 bases from J; junction bases left unmatched: 4. CDR1 and CDR2 from the germline V gene are GTSNPN and SVGIG (reference sequence). The CDR3 is 14 residues long. CDR3 loop: CAWASGGASDTQYF. The CDR3 region has the DNA TGTGCCTGGGCTAGCGGGGGGGCTTCAGATACGCAGTATTTT. The whole variable domain, remainder taken from reference TRBV30 and TRBJ2-3, is SQTIHQWPATLVQPVGSPLSLECTVEGTSNPNLYWYRQAAGRGLQLLFYSVGIGQISSEVPQNLSASRPQDRQFILSSKKLLLSDSGFYLCAWASGGASDTQYFGPGTRLTVL.